Below, 22 T cell receptor beta chains from the same sample are listed, as sequenced in a study of blood T cells in healthy people across ages. Primed by a sample-barcoded 5' primer and a J-beta primer mix, a second PCR proceeded for roughly 6 to 12 cycles. A single record per CDR3 protein comes from TCRdb applying MiXCR to the 5' RACE reads. The table shows some 940,000 distinct CDR3 sequences, with roughly 28% occurring only once. The sample was also reused in another study, on T cells of mothers and their children.

The specimen sequenced was blood. The source of these receptors is a woman aged 40 to 50 in good health.

On this clonotype itself: A much larger clone is a single base away; this may be a read error. V usage is TRBV6-4 and J usage is TRBJ2-7; 9 positions match TRBD1. Germline trimming cut 5 bases from V and 7 bases from J; bases unmatched to any gene: 15. The CDR3 runs 16 residues. Per the germline V gene, CDR1 is MRHNA and CDR2 is SNTAGT. The CDR3: CASSRTGDSSYNEQYF. CDR3 nucleotides: TGTGCCAGCAGTAGGACAGGGGATAGCTCCTACAATGAGCAGTACTTC.

V gene TRBV28 combines with J gene TRBJ1-2, with 9 bases lining up with TRBD1. The V gene's germline CDR1 is MDHEN and CDR2 SYDVKM. CDR3 size: 16 residues. The V gene end was trimmed by 1 base and the J gene end by 7 bases; junction bases not matched to a gene: 10. DNA for the CDR3: TGTGCCAGCAGTTTATTCCGGGGACAGGGTGCCATTGGCTACACCTTC. Residues: CASSLFRGQGAIGYTF.

V is TRBV7-9 and J is TRBJ2-6; TRBD1 might be the D (6 bases). Germline-derived CDR1 and CDR2 are SEHNR and FQNEAQ (reference sequence). The V end was cut by 7 bases, the J end by 0 bases, with 13 bases between. This CDR3 has 16 amino acids. CDR3 amino acids: CASIGTQYSGANVLTF. CDR3 nucleotide sequence: TGTGCCAGCATCGGGACACAGTACTCTGGGGCCAACGTCCTGACTTTC. Full variable domain (rest looked up from reference TRBV7-9 and TRBJ2-6): DTGVSQNPRHKITKRGQNVTFRCDPISEHNRLYWYRQTLGQGPEFLTYFQNEAQLEKSRLLSDRFSAERPKGSFSTLEIQRTEQGDSAMYLCASIGTQYSGANVLTFGAGSRLTVL.

This clonotype was observed a handful of times. The genes are TRBV28 and TRBJ1-1, with D uncertain. The CDR3 sequence is 12 residues long. Trimming took off 7 bases at V and 4 bases at J, with 10 bases between the two ends. Per the germline V gene, CDR1 is MDHEN and CDR2 is SYDVKM. CDR3 sequence (DNA): TGTGCCAGCATGCCGCGTGGCACTGAAGCTTTCTTT. It specifies CASMPRGTEAFF.

This clonotype was counted a single time. V is TRBV20-1 and J is TRBJ2-5; D ambiguous. The germline CDR1 and CDR2 sequences are DFQATT and SNEGSKA (reference sequence). The CDR3 has 13 residues. Between the trimmed V and J ends, which lost 6 bases and 3 bases, there was a span of 14 bases. The DNA of the CDR3 is TGCAGTGCCCCCGACCGGACGAAAGAGACCCAGTACTTC. It codes for CSAPDRTKETQYF.

To note about this clonotype: A read error may be the cause here, since a much bigger clone is one base away. This chain uses TRBV27 with TRBJ2-5, with a possible D match to TRBD2 (6 bases). The CDR3 covers 13 residues. The germline gives CDR1 MNHEY, CDR2 SMNVEV (reference sequence). Trimming removed 3 bases at V and 11 bases at J, with 16 bases between. The CDR3 protein is CASSLAIRREQYF. Written as DNA, the CDR3 is TGTGCCAGCAGTTTGGCCATTCGGAGGGAGCAGTACTTC.

The chain recombines TRBV11-2 with TRBJ2-3; 10 nucleotides match TRBD2. The CDR3 extends over 15 amino acids. Germline loops: CDR1 SGHAT, CDR2 FQNNGV. V shed 5 bases, J shed 4 bases, and the junction held 6 bases outside the gene matches. CDR3 nucleotide sequence: TGTGCCAGCAGCATAACTAGCGGGAAGGCAGATACGCAGTATTTT. This sequence encodes CASSITSGKADTQYF.

The chain recombines TRBV29-1 with TRBJ2-5, with D perhaps matching TRBD1 (8 bases). V was shortened by 7 bases and J by 1 base, with 13 bases between the two germline ends. Germline values: CDR1 SQVTM, CDR2 ANQGSEA. This CDR3 comprises 13 residues. The CDR3 sequence is CSDRGGAQETQYF. The DNA of the CDR3 is TGCAGCGACAGGGGGGGGGCCCAAGAGACCCAGTACTTC.

This clonotype has a count of ten or more. The gene calls are TRBV20-1 and TRBJ2-7, with TRBD1 as a possible D gene (5 bases). CDR1 DFQATT and CDR2 SNEGSKA come from the germline V gene (reference sequence). V lost 0 bases, J lost 3 bases, and 15 bases lay in between. The CDR3 contains 15 residues. For the CDR3, the DNA is TGCAGTGCTAGAGATCTCGGTACAGGAAGCTACGAGCAGTACTTC. Protein sequence: CSARDLGTGSYEQYF.

This clonotype was seen a handful of times. The rearrangement links TRBV7-2 to TRBJ1-5; D not certain. The CDR3 length is 13 residues. Germline V gene lookup returns CDR1 SGHTA and CDR2 FQGNSA. Trimming stripped 5 bases from V and 6 bases from J, with 11 bases between. The CDR3 DNA sequence: TGTGCCAGCAGCGCCCGGACGGGTCAGCCCCAGCATTTT. This sequence encodes CASSARTGQPQHF. Variable domain in full (rest from reference TRBV7-2 and TRBJ1-5): GAGVSQSPSNKVTEKGKDVELRCDPISGHTALYWYRQSLGQGLEFLIYFQGNSAPDKSGLPSDRFSAERTGGSVSTLTIQRTQQEDSAVYLCASSARTGQPQHFGDGTRLSIL.

CDR3 coding DNA: TGCAGTGCCGAAGGACAGGGGGCTGCCTTTAGCAATCAGCCCCAGCATTTT. Translating it yields CSAEGQGAAFSNQPQHF. V is TRBV20-1 and J is TRBJ1-5; the match to TRBD1 covers 11 bases. The CDR3 covers 17 residues. Trimming cost V 6 bases and J 0 bases; bases outside gene matches: 10. From germline, CDR1 is DFQATT and CDR2 SNEGSKA (reference sequence).

The chain couples TRBV27 to TRBJ2-1; 7 positions match TRBD1. The CDR3 has 18 residues. V gave up 2 bases and J gave up 4 bases; unmatched junction bases: 14. CDR1 MNHEY and CDR2 SMNVEV come from the germline V gene (reference sequence). CDR3 sequence reads: CASSLARGIRVGYNEQFF. In DNA form, the CDR3 reads TGTGCCAGCAGTTTAGCCAGGGGGATTCGGGTGGGGTACAATGAGCAGTTCTTC.

This clonotype was observed at least ten times. The chain employs TRBV18 and TRBJ1-5; D may be TRBD1 (5 bases). Trimming shortened V by 2 bases and J by 6 bases, and 5 bases separated the two germline ends. Germline CDR1 and CDR2: KGHSH and LQKENI. The CDR3 totals 12 residues. The CDR3 protein is CASSPGGQPQHF. CDR3 coding DNA: TGTGCCAGCTCACCAGGGGGTCAGCCCCAGCATTTT.

The V call is TRBV20-1, the J call TRBJ2-5; a weak D match, TRBD1 (5 bases). The germline V gene encodes CDR1 DFQATT and CDR2 SNEGSKA (reference sequence). The CDR3 sequence is 15 residues long. The germline V and J ends were trimmed by 0 bases and 11 bases, with 22 bases remaining between them. For the CDR3, the DNA is TGCAGTGCTAGAGATCCTGGGGCCCCCCTGGTTGAGCAGTACTTC. Amino acids: CSARDPGAPLVEQYF.

This clonotype has a handful of counts. The rearrangement links TRBV5-1 to TRBJ1-1; weak D call: TRBD1 (5 bases). With 3 bases removed from V and 7 bases from J, the gap between germline ends came to 19 bases. Germline loops: CDR1 SGHRS, CDR2 YFSETQ. The CDR3 is made up of 15 amino acids. CDR3 residues: CASSSIQGGGDEAFF. CDR3 DNA: TGCGCCAGCAGCTCCATTCAGGGAGGAGGCGATGAAGCTTTCTTT. Based on the CDR3 plus reference TRBV5-1 and TRBJ1-1, the full variable domain is KAGVTQTPRYLIKTRGQQVTLSCSPISGHRSVSWYQQTPGQGLQFLFEYFSETQRNKGNFPGRFSGRQFSNSRSEMNVSTLELGDSALYLCASSSIQGGGDEAFFGQGTRLTVV.

The chain joins TRBV3-1 to TRBJ2-7, with D hard to call. The better agreement between TRBJ2-5 and the DNA end casts doubt on the J call. The CDR3 consists of 12 residues. Per the germline V gene, CDR1 is LGHDT and CDR2 is YNNKEL (reference sequence). As DNA, the CDR3 is TGTGCCAGCAGCCAAGTCCCCGAGACCCAGTACTTC. This gives the protein CASSQVPETQYF.

This clonotype was recorded many times. This chain joins TRBV10-3 and TRBJ1-1; D is perhaps TRBD1 (6 bases). The CDR3 consists of 14 residues. With 5 bases removed from V and 2 bases from J, the gap between germline ends came to 12 bases. From germline, CDR1 is ENHRY and CDR2 SYGVKD. CDR3 sequence: CAISPGTRNTEAFF. The CDR3 DNA is TGTGCCATCAGTCCCGGGACAAGAAACACTGAAGCTTTCTTT.

V and J are TRBV6-6 and TRBJ1-2; D unresolved. With 0 bases removed from V and 3 bases from J, the gap between germline ends came to 8 bases. The CDR3 covers 14 residues. The germline CDR1 and CDR2 sequences are MNHNY and SVGAGI (reference sequence). CDR3 in amino acids: CASSYSDGDYGYTF. The CDR3 DNA follows: TGTGCCAGCAGTTACTCGGACGGAGACTATGGCTACACCTTC.

V is TRBV20-1 and J is TRBJ2-7; no firm D call. Per germline, CDR1 DFQATT and CDR2 SNEGSKA (reference sequence). V was cut by 0 bases and J by 2 bases, with 14 bases left in between. CDR3 size: 15 residues. CDR3 DNA sequence: TGCAGTGCTAGAGATCGACGGGCACCCCCCTACGAGCAGTACTTC. It yields the protein CSARDRRAPPYEQYF.

This clonotype has a handful of counts. The rearrangement links TRBV2 to TRBJ2-2; 10 nucleotides match TRBD2. The trim removed 3 bases at V and 0 bases at J, leaving 1 base unmatched. Germline assignment: CDR1 SNHLY and CDR2 FYNNEI. This CDR3 is built from 16 residues. In DNA, the CDR3 is TGTGCCAGCAGTGAGCTAGCGGGGGCGAACACCGGGGAGCTGTTTTTT. Amino acid sequence: CASSELAGANTGELFF.

This clonotype appeared many times. The V gene is TRBV7-2, the J gene TRBJ2-1; 14 positions agree with TRBD2. From germline, CDR1 is SGHTA and CDR2 FQGNSA. Unmatched junction bases numbered 6, after V lost 5 bases and J lost 9 bases. The CDR3 length is 15 residues. The CDR3: CASSIGLAGGGEQFF. CDR3 in DNA: TGTGCCAGCAGCATTGGACTAGCGGGGGGCGGTGAGCAGTTCTTC.

This clonotype was picked up a small number of times. The chain uses TRBV27 and TRBJ2-1; 10 bases are a match to TRBD2. The CDR3 has 16 residues. The germline CDR1 and CDR2 sequences are MNHEY and SMNVEV (reference sequence). Losses at the gene ends were 5 bases for V and 9 bases for J; bases not matched to a gene: 13. Written as DNA, the CDR3 is TGTGCCAGCAGTACCCCGGAGAGCGGGGGGGCTAGTGAGCAGTTCTTC. It is translated as CASSTPESGGASEQFF.